Listed below are T cell receptor beta chains from one sample, sequenced in a study of blood T cell repertoires in COVID-19. Only in-frame clones appear in the TCRdb table, and some are missing; sequencing was by immunoSEQ multiplex PCR. Here the sample spans around 250,000 clones, 86% being singletons. What was sequenced was peripheral blood. The receptors stem from a man aged 60 to 69 with acute or convalescent COVID-19. Both conserved end residues are part of each CDR3. D genes are given only for firm matches. Only part of the rows carry a size: once, few, many, or a class if the clone is expanded.

d_call j_call v_call clone_size cdr3_length cdr3_nt cdr3_aa
. TRBJ1-5 TRBV15 . 17 TGTGCCACCAGCAGTGCCAAAACGGGGTACATCAATCAGCCCCAGCATTTT CATSSAKTGYINQPQHF
TRBD2 TRBJ2-1 TRBV15 . 16 TGTGCCACCAGCAGGACTAGCGGGAGGCGCTACAATGAGCAGTTCTTC CATSRTSGRRYNEQFF
TRBD2 TRBJ2-5 TRBV5-5 . 13 TGTGCCAGCAGCCGTAGCGGGAAAGAGACCCAGTACTTC CASSRSGKETQYF
. TRBJ1-4 TRBV19 . 15 TGTGCCAGTAAATTTCGAGGGTCGGGGGATGAAAAACTGTTTTTT CASKFRGSGDEKLFF
TRBD2 TRBJ2-7 TRBV3-1/TRBV3-2 . 16 TGTGCCAGCAGCTCGAGCGGGCTAGCGGGAGGAGGAGAGCAGTACTTC CASSSSGLAGGGEQYF
. TRBJ2-2 TRBV6-2/TRBV6-3 . 15 TGTGCCAGCAGTCTACGCAGGACTTCCACCGGGGAGCTGTTTTTT CASSLRRTSTGELFF
TRBD2 TRBJ2-1 TRBV5-4 once 15 TGTGCCAGCAGCTTGCCGGGACTAGCCAACAATGAGCAGTTCTTC CASSLPGLANNEQFF
. TRBJ2-7 TRBV7-9 . 14 TGTGCCAGCAGCTTTTTGGGCACGAGATACGAGCAGTACTTC CASSFLGTRYEQYF
TRBD2 TRBJ2-5 TRBV27 . 16 TGTGCCAGCAGTTTCTCCCCGGGGGGGCTTAAAGAGACCCAGTACTTC CASSFSPGGLKETQYF
TRBD2 TRBJ2-2 TRBV7-6 . 15 TGTGCCAGCAGCTCGTGGCGGGAGAATGTCGGGGAGCTGTTTTTT CASSSWRENVGELFF
TRBD2 TRBJ2-3 TRBV11-3 . 17 TGTGCCAGCAGCTTGGGACTAGCGGGAGGAAGGACAGATACGCAGTATTTT CASSLGLAGGRTDTQYF
. TRBJ2-5 TRBV19 . 14 TGTGCCAGTAGTAGGCCAGGGCCATTTGAGACCCAGTACTTC CASSRPGPFETQYF
. TRBJ1-2 TRBV4-2 . 16 TGTGCCAGCAGCCAAGTAGGAGTTGAGGGCGGCTATGGCTACACCTTC CASSQVGVEGGYGYTF
. TRBJ2-3 TRBV27 . 16 TGTGCCAGCAGTCGCTTACGAGGACAGTCCACAGATACGCAGTATTTT CASSRLRGQSTDTQYF
. TRBJ2-1 TRBV6-5 . 13 TGTGCCAGCAGCAGGACTATCTTCGATGAGCAGTTCTTC CASSRTIFDEQFF
TRBD1 TRBJ2-1 TRBV6-2/TRBV6-3 . 17 TGTGCCAGCAGTTACTCGCTTTGGACAGGGTCTAGTTATGAGCAGTTCTTC CASSYSLWTGSSYEQFF
TRBD2 TRBJ2-1 TRBV11-2 once 15 TGTGCCAGCAGCTCCCGACTAGCGGGTTACAATGAGCAGTTCTTC CASSSRLAGYNEQFF
TRBD2 TRBJ2-7 TRBV15 once 15 TGTGCCACCAGCAGCGAGACTAGCGGCTCCTACGAGCAGTACTTC CATSSETSGSYEQYF
TRBD1 TRBJ2-5 TRBV3-1/TRBV3-2 . 17 TGTGCCAGCAGCCAAGGGAGGACAGGTCAGGGGGCAGAGACCCAGTACTTC CASSQGRTGQGAETQYF
TRBD2 TRBJ2-1 TRBV27 . 17 TGTGCCAGCAGTCTATCAAGGACTAGCGGGCCTAACAATGAGCAGTTCTTC CASSLSRTSGPNNEQFF
TRBD1 TRBJ1-4 TRBV23-1 few 17 TGCGCCAGCAGTCACTTTGGACAGGGGGCACATAATGAAAAACTGTTTTTT CASSHFGQGAHNEKLFF
TRBD1 TRBJ1-2 TRBV5-1 . 14 TGCGCCAGCACCCCAGTGGGACAGGGGAATGGCTACACCTTC CASTPVGQGNGYTF
TRBD2 TRBJ2-3 TRBV9 once 15 TGTGCCAGCAGCCCCACTAGCGGTTCCACAGATACGCAGTATTTT CASSPTSGSTDTQYF
TRBD1 TRBJ1-5 TRBV28 . 16 TGTGCCAGCACTCAAACAGGGGCCGATAGCAATCAGCCCCAGCATTTT CASTQTGADSNQPQHF
. TRBJ1-1 TRBV12-5 once 15 TGTGCTAGTGGCCCTTCCGGGTCTCCAAGGGGTGAAGCTTTCTTT CASGPSGSPRGEAFF
TRBD1 TRBJ2-7 TRBV29-1 . 14 TGCAGCGTTGAACCCAGGGGGCGCCCCTACGAGCAGTACTTC CSVEPRGRPYEQYF
TRBD2 TRBJ2-1 TRBV6-5 . 15 TGTGCCAGCAGGCTAGCGGGAGGCGCCTACAATGAGCAGTTCTTC CASRLAGGAYNEQFF
. TRBJ1-4 TRBV19 . 16 TGTGCCAGTAGTATAATGAGCGCAGCAACTAATGAAAAACTGTTTTTT CASSIMSAATNEKLFF
TRBD1 TRBJ2-2 TRBV19 few 15 TGTGCCAGTAGTATACAAAGGACAGGGTACGGGGAGCTGTTTTTT CASSIQRTGYGELFF
TRBD1 TRBJ2-7 TRBV19 once 13 TGTGCCAGTAGTTTGGGACAGGGCCACGAGCAGTACTTC CASSLGQGHEQYF
TRBD2 TRBJ2-1 TRBV9 . 18 TGTGCCAGCAGCGAGGAACTAGCGGGAGTATTGGAATACAATGAGCAGTTCTTC CASSEELAGVLEYNEQFF
. TRBJ2-3 TRBV6-6 . 15 TGTGCCAGCAGTTACAGAGAGCGTTTCACAGATACGCAGTATTTT CASSYRERFTDTQYF
. TRBJ1-1 TRBV27 . 17 TGTGCCAGCAGTTTATCCGTCGGGCAGGGCCCCCTATATGAAGCTTTCTTT CASSLSVGQGPLYEAFF